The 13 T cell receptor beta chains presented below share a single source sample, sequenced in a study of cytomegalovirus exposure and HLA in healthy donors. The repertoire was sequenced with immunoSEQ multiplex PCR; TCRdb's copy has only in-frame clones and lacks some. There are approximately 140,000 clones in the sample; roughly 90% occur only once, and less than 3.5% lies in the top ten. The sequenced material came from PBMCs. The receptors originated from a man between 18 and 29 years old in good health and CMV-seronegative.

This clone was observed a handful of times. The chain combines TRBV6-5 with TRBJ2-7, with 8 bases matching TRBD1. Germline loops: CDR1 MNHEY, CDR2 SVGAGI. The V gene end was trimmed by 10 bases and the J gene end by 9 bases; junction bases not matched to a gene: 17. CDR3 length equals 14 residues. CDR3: CATRGTGGSGGQYF. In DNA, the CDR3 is TGTGCCACTCGAGGGACAGGAGGATCCGGGGGGCAGTACTTC.

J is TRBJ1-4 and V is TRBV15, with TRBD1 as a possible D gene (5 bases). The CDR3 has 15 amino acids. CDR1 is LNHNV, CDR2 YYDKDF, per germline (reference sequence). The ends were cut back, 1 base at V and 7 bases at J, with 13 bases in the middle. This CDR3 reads CATSRGGVRFEKLFF. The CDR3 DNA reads TGTGCCACCAGCAGAGGGGGGGTAAGGTTTGAAAAACTGTTTTTT.

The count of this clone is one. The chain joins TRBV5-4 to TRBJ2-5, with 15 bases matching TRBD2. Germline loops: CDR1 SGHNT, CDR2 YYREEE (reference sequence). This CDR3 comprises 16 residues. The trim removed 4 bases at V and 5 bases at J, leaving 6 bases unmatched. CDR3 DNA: TGTGCCAGCAGCATCGGACTAGCGGGGGGGCGCGAGACCCAGTACTTC. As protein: CASSIGLAGGRETQYF.

CDR3 nucleotides: TGTGCCAGTGGTAGCGGGGGGACTGATACGCAGTATTTT. It is translated as CASGSGGTDTQYF. The V call is TRBV19, the J call TRBJ2-3; 10 bases align to TRBD2. The CDR3 extends over 13 amino acids. Unmatched junction bases numbered 5, after V lost 8 bases and J lost 6 bases. Looked up from germline, CDR1 is LNHDA and CDR2 is SQIVND (reference sequence).

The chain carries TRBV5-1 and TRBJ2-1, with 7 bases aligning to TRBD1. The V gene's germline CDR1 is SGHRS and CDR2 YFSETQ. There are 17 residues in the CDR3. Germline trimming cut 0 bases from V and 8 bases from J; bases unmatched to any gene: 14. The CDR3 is CASSLGSGGVVPHEQFF. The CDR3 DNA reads TGCGCCAGCAGCTTGGGGTCAGGGGGAGTAGTTCCCCATGAGCAGTTCTTC.

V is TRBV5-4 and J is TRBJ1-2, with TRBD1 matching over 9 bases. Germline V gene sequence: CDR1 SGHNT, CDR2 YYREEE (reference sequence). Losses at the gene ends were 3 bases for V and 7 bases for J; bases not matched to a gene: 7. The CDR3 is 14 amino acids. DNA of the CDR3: TGTGCCAGCAGCTCAACAGGGGGCCCGGGTGGCTACACCTTC. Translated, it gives CASSSTGGPGGYTF.

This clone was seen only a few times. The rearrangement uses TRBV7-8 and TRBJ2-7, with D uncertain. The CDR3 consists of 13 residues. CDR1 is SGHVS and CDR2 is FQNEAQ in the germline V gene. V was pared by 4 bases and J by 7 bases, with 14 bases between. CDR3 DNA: TGTGCCAGCAGCTCAATACATGGCTTAGAGCAGTACTTC. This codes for CASSSIHGLEQYF.

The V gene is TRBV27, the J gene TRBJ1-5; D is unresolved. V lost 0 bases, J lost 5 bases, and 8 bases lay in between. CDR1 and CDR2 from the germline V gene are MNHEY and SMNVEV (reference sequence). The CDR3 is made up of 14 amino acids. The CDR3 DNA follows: TGTGCCAGCAGTTTATCGCGGCAGTATCAGCCCCAGCATTTT. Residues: CASSLSRQYQPQHF.

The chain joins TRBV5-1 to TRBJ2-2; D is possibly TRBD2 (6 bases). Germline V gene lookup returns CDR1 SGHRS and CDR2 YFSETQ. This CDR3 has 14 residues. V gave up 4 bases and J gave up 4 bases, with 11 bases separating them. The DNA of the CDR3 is TGCGCCAGCAGCCGGGGGACCGTCACCGGGGAGCTGTTTTTT. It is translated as CASSRGTVTGELFF.

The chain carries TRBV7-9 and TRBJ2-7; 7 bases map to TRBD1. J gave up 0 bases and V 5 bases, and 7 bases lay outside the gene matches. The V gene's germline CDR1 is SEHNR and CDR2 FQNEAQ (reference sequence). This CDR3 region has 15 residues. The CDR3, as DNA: TGTGCCAGCAGCCCCGGACAGGCGAGCTCCTACGAGCAGTACTTC. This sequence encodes CASSPGQASSYEQYF.

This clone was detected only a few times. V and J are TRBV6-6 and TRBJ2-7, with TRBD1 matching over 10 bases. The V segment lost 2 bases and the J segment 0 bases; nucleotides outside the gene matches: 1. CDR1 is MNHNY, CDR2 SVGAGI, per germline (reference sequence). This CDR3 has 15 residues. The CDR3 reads CASSYRTGGSYEQYF. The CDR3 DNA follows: TGTGCCAGCAGTTACCGGACAGGGGGCTCCTACGAGCAGTACTTC.

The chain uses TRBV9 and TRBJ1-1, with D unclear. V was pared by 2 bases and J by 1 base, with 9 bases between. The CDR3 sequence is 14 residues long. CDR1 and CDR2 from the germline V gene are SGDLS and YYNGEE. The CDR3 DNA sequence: TGTGCCAGCAGCGTGGGAGGCCAGAACACTGAAGCTTTCTTT. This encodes CASSVGGQNTEAFF.

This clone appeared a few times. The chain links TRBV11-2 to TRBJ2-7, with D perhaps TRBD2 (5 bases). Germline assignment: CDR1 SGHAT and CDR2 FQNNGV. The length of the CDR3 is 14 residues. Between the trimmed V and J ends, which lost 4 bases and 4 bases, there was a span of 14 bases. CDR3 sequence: CASSSIRGRYEQYF. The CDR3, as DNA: TGTGCCAGCAGCTCCATACGAGGGCGTTACGAGCAGTACTTC.